This entry concerns a single T cell receptor beta chain. The protocol was immunoSEQ multiplex PCR, while the TCRdb copy is restricted to in-frame clones and leaves out a portion. This table has 240,000 or so clones, approximately 82% appearing once. The data stem from a study of blood T cell repertoires in COVID-19. The germline gives CDR1 LGHDT, CDR2 YNNKEL (reference sequence). The CDR3 runs to 15 residues. V lost 4 bases to trimming and J lost 3 bases; unmatched junction nucleotides: 8. This sequence was found in a woman under 30 with acute or convalescent COVID-19. This chain links TRBV3-1 (or the pseudogene TRBV3-2) with TRBJ1-2; TRBD1 matches at 7 bases. Sequenced material: peripheral blood. The CDR3 reads CASSPGTVGDYGYTF. The CDR3 region has the DNA TGTGCCAGCAGCCCCGGGACAGTGGGTGACTATGGCTACACCTTC.